What follows are 8 T cell receptor beta chains derived from one specimen sequenced in a study of T cells expressing NK-cell markers. Using the 5' RACE reads, TCRdb records one entry per CDR3 protein without DNA. Reported are some 390,000 distinct CDR3 sequences; the ten largest clones contain roughly 10%. The sample consisted of blood T cells: a sorted CD56 or NKG2C T cell subset, CD4+ or CD8+ T cells, or bulk PBMC T cells (not recorded which). The origin of the receptors is a woman between 45 and 60 years old in good health.

CDR3 loop: CASSDLRGSEAFF. This rearrangement joins TRBV6-1 to TRBJ1-1; TCRdb's D gene call, TRBD1, goes unchecked for lack of DNA. This CDR3 spans 13 amino acids. Per the germline V gene, CDR1 is MNHNS and CDR2 is SASEGT.

The chain employs TRBV7-9 and TRBJ1-4. The germline V gene has CDR1 SEHNR and CDR2 FQNEAQ (reference sequence). CDR3 length: 13 residues. The CDR3 protein is CASSLSADEKLFF.

This rearrangement joins TRBV24-1 to TRBJ1-1. This CDR3 region has 12 residues. Germline lookup yields CDR1 KGHDR and CDR2 SFDVKD. Here the CDR3 reads CATSDLGRRAFF.

J is TRBJ2-1 and V is TRBV27; the D call from TCRdb, TRBD2, cannot be confirmed without DNA. This CDR3 is 12 amino acids long. Germline CDR1 reads MNHEY; CDR2 reads SMNVEV (reference sequence). CDR3 region: CASGLGTDEQFF.

This chain joins TRBV20-1 and TRBJ2-2; the TCRdb call, TRBD2, lacks DNA for checking. The CDR3 covers 16 residues. Germline lookup yields CDR1 DFQATT and CDR2 SNEGSKA (reference sequence). The CDR3 reads CSATKRGSGRSGELFF.

This rearrangement joins TRBV20-1 to TRBJ2-1; as DNA is missing, the TRBD1 call by TCRdb cannot be tested. Germline values: CDR1 DFQATT, CDR2 SNEGSKA (reference sequence). The CDR3 is 11 amino acids. The CDR3 loop reads CSALGPRGLFF.

The CDR3 here is CASRNALMESRETQYF. The rearrangement uses TRBV4-1 and TRBJ2-5. The germline V gene has CDR1 MGHRA and CDR2 YSYEKL. CDR3 length: 16 residues.

The V gene is TRBV11-2, the J gene TRBJ2-2. CDR1 and CDR2 from the germline V gene are SGHAT and FQNNGV. The CDR3 length is 15 residues. The CDR3 region is CASSSTVRNTGELFF.